This TCR beta chain was captured by sequencing in a study of graft-versus-host responses after intestinal transplantation. Study background: Multivisceral, liver-intestinal, or isolated intestinal grafts were transplanted into recipients.

V was shortened by 4 bases and J by 6 bases, with 6 bases between the two germline ends. The CDR3 is 12 amino acids. Germline-derived CDR1 and CDR2 are MGHRA and YSYEKL. TCRdb's copy holds only in-frame clones and misses some; the assay was immunoSEQ multiplex PCR. The table records some 110,000 clones, 90% to 95% of them present only once. Study results and limitations: Some GvH clones were seen earlier in gut or blood, suggesting intestinal origin.

Concerning this clone itself: Antigen: not known.

The sequenced sample was unstimulated CD8+ T cells sorted from spleen or lymph node cells, obtained before transplant. The chain joins TRBV4-1 to TRBJ2-2, with D unresolved. This sequence originates from a human donor who was the organ donor for an intestinal transplant. CDR3 loop: CASSPYPGELFF. CDR3 in DNA: TGCGCCAGCAGCCCCTATCCCGGGGAGCTGTTTTTT.